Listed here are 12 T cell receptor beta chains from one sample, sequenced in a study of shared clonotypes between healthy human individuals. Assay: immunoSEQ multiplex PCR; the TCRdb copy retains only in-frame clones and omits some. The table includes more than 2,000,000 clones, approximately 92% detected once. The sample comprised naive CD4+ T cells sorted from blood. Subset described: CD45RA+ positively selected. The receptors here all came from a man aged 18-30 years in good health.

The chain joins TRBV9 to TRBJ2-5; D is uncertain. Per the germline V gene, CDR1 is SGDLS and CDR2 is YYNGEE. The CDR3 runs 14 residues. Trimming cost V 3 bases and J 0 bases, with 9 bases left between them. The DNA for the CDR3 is TGTGCCAGCAGCGCCACAGTGTACCAAGAGACCCAGTACTTC. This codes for CASSATVYQETQYF.

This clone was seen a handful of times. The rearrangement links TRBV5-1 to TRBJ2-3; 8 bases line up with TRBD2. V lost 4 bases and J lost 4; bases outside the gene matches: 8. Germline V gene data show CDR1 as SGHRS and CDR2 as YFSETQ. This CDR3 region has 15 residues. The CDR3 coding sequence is TGCGCCAGCAGCCCGAGCGGGGGCCCACCAGATACGCAGTATTTT. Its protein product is CASSPSGGPPDTQYF.

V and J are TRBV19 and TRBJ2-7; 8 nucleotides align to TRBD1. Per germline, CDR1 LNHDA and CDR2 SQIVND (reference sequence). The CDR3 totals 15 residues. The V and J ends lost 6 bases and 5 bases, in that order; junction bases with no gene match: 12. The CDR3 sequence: CASRNPGTGIHEQYF. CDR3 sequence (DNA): TGTGCCAGTAGAAATCCCGGGACAGGAATCCACGAGCAGTACTTC.

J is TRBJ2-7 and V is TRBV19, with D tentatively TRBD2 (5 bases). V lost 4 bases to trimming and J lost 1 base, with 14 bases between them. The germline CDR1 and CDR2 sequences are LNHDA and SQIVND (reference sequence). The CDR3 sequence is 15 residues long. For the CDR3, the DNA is TGTGCCAGTAGTAACTCTCGGGGTGGGTCCTACGAGCAGTACTTC. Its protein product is CASSNSRGGSYEQYF.

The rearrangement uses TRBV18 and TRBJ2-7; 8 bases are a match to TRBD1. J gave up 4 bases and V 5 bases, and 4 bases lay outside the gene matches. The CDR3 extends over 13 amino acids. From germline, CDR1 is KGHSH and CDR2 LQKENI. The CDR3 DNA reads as TGTGCCAGCTCATCCGGGACAGGTTACGAGCAGTACTTC. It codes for CASSSGTGYEQYF.

The CDR3 DNA follows: TGTGCCAGCAGCTGGGCGGGAGGCTTCGATACGCAGTATTTT. This translates into CASSWAGGFDTQYF. The chain joins TRBV7-2 to TRBJ2-3, with TRBD2 matching 8 bases. From germline, CDR1 is SGHTA and CDR2 FQGNSA. J lost 6 bases, V lost 4 bases, and 6 bases had no gene match. The CDR3 has 14 residues.

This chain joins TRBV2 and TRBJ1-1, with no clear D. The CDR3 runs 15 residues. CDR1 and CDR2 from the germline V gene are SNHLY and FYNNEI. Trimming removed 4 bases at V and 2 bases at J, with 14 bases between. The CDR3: CASSVRGQLNTEAFF. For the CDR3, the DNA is TGTGCCAGCAGTGTGCGAGGGCAACTTAACACTGAAGCTTTCTTT.

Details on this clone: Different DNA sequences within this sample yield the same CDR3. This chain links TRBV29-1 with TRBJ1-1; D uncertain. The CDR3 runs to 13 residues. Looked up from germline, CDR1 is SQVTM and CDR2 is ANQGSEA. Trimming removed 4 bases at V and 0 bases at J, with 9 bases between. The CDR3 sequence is CSVGSPVNTEAFF. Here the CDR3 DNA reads TGCAGCGTTGGGAGCCCAGTGAACACTGAAGCTTTCTTT.

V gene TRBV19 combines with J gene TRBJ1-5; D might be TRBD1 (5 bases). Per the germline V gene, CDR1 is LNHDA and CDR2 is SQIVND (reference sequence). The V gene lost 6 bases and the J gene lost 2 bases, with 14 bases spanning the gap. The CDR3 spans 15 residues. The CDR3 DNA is TGTGCCAGTAGGGGATTTGGGGGGGGCAATCAGCCCCAGCATTTT. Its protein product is CASRGFGGGNQPQHF.

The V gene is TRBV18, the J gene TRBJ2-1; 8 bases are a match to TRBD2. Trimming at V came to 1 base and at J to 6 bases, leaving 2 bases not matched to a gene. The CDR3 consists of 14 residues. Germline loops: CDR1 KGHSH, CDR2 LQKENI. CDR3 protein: CASSPRSGSNEQFF. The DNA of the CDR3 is TGTGCCAGCTCACCACGAAGCGGGAGCAATGAGCAGTTCTTC. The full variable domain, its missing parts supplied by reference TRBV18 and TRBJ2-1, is NAGVMQNPRHLVRRRGQEARLRCSPMKGHSHVYWYRQLPEEGLKFMVYLQKENIIDESGMPKERFSAEFPKEGPSILRIQQVVRGDSAAYFCASSPRSGSNEQFFGPGTRLTVL.

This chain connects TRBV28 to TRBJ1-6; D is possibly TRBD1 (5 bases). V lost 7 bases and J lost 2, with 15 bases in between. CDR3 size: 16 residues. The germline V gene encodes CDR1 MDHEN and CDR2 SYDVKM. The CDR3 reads CASTRTGNAYNSPLHF. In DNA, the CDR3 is TGTGCCAGCACCCGCACAGGAAACGCCTATAATTCACCCCTCCACTTT.

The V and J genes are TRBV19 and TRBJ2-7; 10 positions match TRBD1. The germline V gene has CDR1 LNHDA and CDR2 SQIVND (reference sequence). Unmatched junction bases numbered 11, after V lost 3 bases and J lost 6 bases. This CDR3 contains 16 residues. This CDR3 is CASSIYDRDRGVEQYF. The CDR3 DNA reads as TGTGCCAGTAGTATTTACGACCGGGACAGGGGTGTCGAGCAGTACTTC. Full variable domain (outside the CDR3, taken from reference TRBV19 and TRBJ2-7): DGGITQSPKYLFRKEGQNVTLSCEQNLNHDAMYWYRQDPGQGLRLIYYSQIVNDFQKGDIAEGYSVSREKKESFPLTVTSAQKNPTAFYLCASSIYDRDRGVEQYFGPGTRLTVT.